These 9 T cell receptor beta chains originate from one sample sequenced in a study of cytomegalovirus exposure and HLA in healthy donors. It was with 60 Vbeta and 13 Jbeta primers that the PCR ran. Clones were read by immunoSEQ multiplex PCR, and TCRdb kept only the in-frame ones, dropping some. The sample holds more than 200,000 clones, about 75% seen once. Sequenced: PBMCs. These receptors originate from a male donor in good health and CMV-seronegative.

The CDR3 spells CASSVGSVSYEQYF. The DNA of the CDR3 is TGTGCCAGCAGCGTAGGGAGCGTCTCCTACGAGCAGTACTTC. This chain uses TRBV9 with TRBJ2-7, with unresolved D. V lost 0 bases, J lost 0 bases, and 7 bases lay in between. The CDR3 loop spans 14 amino acids. The germline gives CDR1 SGDLS, CDR2 YYNGEE.

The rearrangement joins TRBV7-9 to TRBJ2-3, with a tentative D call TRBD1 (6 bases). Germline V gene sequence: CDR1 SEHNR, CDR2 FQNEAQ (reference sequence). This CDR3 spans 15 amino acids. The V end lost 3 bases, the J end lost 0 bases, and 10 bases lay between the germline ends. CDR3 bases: TGTGCCAGCAGCTTGGACAGCGATAGCACAGATACGCAGTATTTT. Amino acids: CASSLDSDSTDTQYF.

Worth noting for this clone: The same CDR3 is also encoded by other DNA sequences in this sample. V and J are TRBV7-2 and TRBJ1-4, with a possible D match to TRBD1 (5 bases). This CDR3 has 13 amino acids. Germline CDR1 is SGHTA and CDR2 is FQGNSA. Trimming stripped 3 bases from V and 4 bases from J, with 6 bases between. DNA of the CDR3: TGTGCCAGCAGCTTTAGGGGTAATGAAAAACTGTTTTTT. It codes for CASSFRGNEKLFF.

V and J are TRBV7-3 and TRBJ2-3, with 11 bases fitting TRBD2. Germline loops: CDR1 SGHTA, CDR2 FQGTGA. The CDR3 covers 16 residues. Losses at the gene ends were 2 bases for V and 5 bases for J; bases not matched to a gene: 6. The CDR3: CASSLLAGGPEDTQYF. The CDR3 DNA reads TGTGCCAGCAGCTTATTAGCGGGGGGGCCTGAAGATACGCAGTATTTT.

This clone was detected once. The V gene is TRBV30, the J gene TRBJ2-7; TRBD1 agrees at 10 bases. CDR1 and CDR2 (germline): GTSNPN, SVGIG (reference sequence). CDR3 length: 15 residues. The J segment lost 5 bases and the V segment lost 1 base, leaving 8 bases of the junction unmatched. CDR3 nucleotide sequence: TGTGCCTGGAGTGCTCCCGGGACAGGGGTGAACGAGCAGTACTTC. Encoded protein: CAWSAPGTGVNEQYF.

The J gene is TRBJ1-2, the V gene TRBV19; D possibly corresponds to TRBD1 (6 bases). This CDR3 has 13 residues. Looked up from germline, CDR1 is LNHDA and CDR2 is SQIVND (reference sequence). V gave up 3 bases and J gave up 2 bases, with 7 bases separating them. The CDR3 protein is CASSMDSNYGYTF. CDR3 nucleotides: TGTGCCAGTAGTATGGACAGCAACTATGGCTACACCTTC.

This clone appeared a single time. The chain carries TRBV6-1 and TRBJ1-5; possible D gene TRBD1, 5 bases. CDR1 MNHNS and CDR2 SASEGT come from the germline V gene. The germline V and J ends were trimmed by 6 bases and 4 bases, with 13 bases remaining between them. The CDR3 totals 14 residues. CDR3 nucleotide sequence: TGTGCCAGCAGAACCGGGACTTCGAATCAGCCCCAGCATTTT. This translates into CASRTGTSNQPQHF.

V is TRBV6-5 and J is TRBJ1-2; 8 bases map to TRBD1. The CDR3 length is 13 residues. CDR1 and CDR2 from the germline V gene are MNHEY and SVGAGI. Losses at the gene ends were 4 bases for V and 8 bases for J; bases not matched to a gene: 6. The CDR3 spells CASSSDRVEGYTF. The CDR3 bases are TGTGCCAGCAGTTCGGACAGGGTGGAAGGCTACACCTTC.

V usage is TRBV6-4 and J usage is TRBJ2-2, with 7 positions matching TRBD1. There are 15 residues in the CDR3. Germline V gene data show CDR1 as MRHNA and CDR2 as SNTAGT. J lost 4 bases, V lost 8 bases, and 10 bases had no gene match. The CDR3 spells CASRASGGFTGELFF. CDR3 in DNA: TGTGCCAGCCGGGCGTCAGGGGGTTTCACCGGGGAGCTGTTTTTT.